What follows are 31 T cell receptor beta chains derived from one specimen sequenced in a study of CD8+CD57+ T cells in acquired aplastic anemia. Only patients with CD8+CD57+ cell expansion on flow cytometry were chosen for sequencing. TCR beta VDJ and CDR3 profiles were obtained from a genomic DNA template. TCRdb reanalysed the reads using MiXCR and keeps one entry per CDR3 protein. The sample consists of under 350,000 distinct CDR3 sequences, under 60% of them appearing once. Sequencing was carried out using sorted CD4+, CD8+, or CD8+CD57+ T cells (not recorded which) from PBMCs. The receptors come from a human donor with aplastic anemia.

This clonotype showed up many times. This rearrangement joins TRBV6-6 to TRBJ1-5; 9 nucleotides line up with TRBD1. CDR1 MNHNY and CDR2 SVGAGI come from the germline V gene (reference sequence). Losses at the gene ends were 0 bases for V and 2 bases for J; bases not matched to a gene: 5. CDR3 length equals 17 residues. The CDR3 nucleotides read TGTGCCAGCAGTTACTCACAGGGGGCGAGTGGCAATCAGCCCCAGCATTTT. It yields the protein CASSYSQGASGNQPQHF.

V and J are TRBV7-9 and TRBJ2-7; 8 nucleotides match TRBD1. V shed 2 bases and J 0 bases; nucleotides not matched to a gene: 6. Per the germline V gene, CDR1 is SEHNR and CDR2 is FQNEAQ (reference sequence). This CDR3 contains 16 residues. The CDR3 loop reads CASSLTPGTGSYEQYF. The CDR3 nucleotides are TGTGCCAGCAGCTTAACACCGGGGACAGGCTCCTACGAGCAGTACTTC.

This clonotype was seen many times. CDR3 sequence: CATSDPAGQANTGELFF. CDR3 in DNA: TGTGCCACCAGTGATCCCGCCGGACAGGCGAACACCGGGGAGCTGTTTTTT. The chain has TRBV24-1 and TRBJ2-2; 7 bases agree with TRBD1. Germline trimming cut 3 bases from V and 0 bases from J; bases unmatched to any gene: 6. This CDR3 has 17 residues. CDR1 is KGHDR, CDR2 SFDVKD, per germline.

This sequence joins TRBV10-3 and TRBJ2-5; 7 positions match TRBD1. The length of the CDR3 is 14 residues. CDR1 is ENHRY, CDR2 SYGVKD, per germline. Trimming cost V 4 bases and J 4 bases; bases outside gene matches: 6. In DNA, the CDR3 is TGTGCCATCAGTGCCGGCAGGGGGAGAGAGACCCAGTACTTC. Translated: CAISAGRGRETQYF.

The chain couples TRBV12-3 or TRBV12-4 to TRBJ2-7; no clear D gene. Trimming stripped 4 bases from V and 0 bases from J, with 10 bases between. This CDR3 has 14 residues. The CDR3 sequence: CASSYTISSYEQYF. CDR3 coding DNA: TGTGCCAGCAGTTACACCATTAGCTCCTACGAGCAGTACTTC.

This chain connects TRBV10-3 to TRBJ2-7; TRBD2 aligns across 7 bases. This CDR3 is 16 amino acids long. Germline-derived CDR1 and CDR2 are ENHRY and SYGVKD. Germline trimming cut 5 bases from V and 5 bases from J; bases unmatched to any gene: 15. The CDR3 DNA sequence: TGTGCCATCAGTAGGGGAGGGGCAGGGACGGACGACGAGCAGTACTTC. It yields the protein CAISRGGAGTDDEQYF.

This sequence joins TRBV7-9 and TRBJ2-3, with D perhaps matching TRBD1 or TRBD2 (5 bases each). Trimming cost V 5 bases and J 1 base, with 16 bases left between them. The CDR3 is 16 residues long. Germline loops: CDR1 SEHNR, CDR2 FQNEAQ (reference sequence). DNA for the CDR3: TGTGCCAGCAGCGAGTGGGGGAACCTTCGCACAGATACGCAGTATTTT. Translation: CASSEWGNLRTDTQYF.

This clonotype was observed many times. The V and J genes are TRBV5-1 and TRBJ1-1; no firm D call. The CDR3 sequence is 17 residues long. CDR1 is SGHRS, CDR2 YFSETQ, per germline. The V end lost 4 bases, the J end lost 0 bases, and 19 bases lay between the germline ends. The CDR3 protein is CASSPNRGGAMNTEAFF. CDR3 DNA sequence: TGCGCCAGCAGCCCGAACAGAGGAGGAGCCATGAACACTGAAGCTTTCTTT.

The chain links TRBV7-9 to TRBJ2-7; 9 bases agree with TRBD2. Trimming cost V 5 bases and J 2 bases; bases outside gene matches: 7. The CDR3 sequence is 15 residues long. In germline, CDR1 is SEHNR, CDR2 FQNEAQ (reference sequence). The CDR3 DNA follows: TGTGCCAGCAGCCGTGAAGCGGGAGGCGCCTACGAGCAGTACTTC. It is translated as CASSREAGGAYEQYF.

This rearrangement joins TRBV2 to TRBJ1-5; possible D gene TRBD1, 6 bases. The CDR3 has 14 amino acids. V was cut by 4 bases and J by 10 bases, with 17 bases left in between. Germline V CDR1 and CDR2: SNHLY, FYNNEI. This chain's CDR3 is CASSVVRGAEPQHF. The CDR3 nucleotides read TGTGCCAGCAGTGTCGTACGGGGGGCCGAACCCCAGCATTTT.

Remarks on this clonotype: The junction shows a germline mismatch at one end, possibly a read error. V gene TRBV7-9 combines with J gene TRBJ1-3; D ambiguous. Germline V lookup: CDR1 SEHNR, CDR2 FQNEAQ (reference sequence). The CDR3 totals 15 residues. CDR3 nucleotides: TGTGCCAGCGAGCCGGGCGAAGGGTCTGGAAACACCACATATTTT. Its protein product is CASEPGEGSGNTTYF.

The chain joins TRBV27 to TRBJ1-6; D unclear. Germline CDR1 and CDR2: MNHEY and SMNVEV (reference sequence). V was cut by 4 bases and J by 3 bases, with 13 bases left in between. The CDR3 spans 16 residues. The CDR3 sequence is CASSSYGPYYNSPLHF. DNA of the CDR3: TGTGCCAGCAGTTCCTACGGGCCCTACTATAATTCACCCCTCCACTTT.

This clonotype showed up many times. The CDR3 is CASSSGLLQETQYF. CDR3 nucleotide sequence: TGTGCCAGCAGTTCGGGACTACTCCAGGAGACCCAGTACTTC. V usage is TRBV12-3 or TRBV12-4 and J usage is TRBJ2-5; TRBD2 aligns across 7 bases. The CDR3 has 14 residues. With V trimmed by 4 bases and J by 5 bases, 7 bases remained unmatched.

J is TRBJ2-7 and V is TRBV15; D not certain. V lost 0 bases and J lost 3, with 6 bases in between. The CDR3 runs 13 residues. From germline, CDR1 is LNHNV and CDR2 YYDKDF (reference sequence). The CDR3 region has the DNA TGTGCCACCAGCAGAGATACCCTCTACGAGCAGTACTTC. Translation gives CATSRDTLYEQYF.

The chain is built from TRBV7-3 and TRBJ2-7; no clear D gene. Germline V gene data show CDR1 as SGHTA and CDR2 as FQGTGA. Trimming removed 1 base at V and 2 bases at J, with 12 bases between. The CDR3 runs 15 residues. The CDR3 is CASSLNPGPTYEQYF. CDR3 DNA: TGTGCCAGCAGCTTAAATCCGGGTCCCACCTACGAGCAGTACTTC.

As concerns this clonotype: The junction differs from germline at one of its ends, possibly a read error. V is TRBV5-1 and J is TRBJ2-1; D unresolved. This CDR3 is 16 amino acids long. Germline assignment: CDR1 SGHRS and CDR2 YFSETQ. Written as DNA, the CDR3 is TGCGCCAGCAGCCTTACACCCTTGACCCGTGCGGATGAGCAGCTCTTC. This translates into CASSLTPLTRADEQLF.

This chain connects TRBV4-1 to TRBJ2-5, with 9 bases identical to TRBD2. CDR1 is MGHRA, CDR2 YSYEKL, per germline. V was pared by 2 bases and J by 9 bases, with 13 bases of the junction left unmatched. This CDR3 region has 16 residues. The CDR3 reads CASSQFGTSPGGSQYF. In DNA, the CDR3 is TGCGCCAGCAGCCAATTCGGGACTAGCCCGGGGGGGTCCCAGTACTTC.

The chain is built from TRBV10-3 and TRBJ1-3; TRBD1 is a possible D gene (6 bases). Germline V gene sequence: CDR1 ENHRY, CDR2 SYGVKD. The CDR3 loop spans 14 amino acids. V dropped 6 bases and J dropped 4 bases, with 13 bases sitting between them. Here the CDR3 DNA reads TGTGCCATCAGAACACAGGGAGCGGGAAACACCATATATTTT. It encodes CAIRTQGAGNTIYF.

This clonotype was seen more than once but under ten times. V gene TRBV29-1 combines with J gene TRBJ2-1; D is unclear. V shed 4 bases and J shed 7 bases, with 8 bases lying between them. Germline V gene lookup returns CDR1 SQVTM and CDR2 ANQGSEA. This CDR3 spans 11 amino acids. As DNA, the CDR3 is TGCAGCGTTGTTGGCATAAATGAGCAGTTCTTC. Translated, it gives CSVVGINEQFF.

The CDR3 sequence: CASSDRDNYEQYF. In nucleotides, the CDR3 is TGTGCCAGCAGCGACCGGGATAACTACGAGCAGTACTTC. The V gene is TRBV7-9, the J gene TRBJ2-7; a possible D gene is TRBD2 (5 bases). This CDR3 has 13 residues. The ends were cut back, 5 bases at V and 3 bases at J, with 11 bases in the middle. Germline CDR1 reads SEHNR; CDR2 reads FQNEAQ (reference sequence).

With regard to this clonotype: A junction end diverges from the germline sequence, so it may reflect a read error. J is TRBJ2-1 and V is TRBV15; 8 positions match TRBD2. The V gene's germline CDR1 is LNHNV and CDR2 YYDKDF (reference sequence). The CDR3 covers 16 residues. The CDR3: CATSREVVAGNNEQFF. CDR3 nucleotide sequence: TGTGCCACCAGCCGAGAGGTAGTAGCGGGAAACAATGAGCAGTTCTTC.

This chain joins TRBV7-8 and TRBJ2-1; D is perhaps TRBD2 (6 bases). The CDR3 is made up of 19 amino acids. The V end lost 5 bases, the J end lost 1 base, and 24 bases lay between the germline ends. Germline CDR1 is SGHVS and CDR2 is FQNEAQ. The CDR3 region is CASSPSSPFGSGSYNEQFF. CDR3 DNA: TGTGCCAGCAGCCCATCGTCCCCCTTTGGTAGCGGATCCTACAATGAGCAGTTCTTC.

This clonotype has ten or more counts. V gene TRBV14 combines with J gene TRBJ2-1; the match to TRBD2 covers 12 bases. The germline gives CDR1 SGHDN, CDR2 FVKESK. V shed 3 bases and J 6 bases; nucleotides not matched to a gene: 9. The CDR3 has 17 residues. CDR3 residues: CASSHDKTSGSPNEQFF. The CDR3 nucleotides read TGTGCCAGCAGCCATGACAAGACTAGCGGGAGCCCCAATGAGCAGTTCTTC.

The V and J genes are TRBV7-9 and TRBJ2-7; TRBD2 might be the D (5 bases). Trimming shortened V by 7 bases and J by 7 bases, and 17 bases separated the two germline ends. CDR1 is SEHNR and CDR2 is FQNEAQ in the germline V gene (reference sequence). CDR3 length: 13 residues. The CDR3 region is CASNNVANNEQYF. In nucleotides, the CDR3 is TGTGCCAGCAATAATGTAGCGAACAATGAGCAGTACTTC.

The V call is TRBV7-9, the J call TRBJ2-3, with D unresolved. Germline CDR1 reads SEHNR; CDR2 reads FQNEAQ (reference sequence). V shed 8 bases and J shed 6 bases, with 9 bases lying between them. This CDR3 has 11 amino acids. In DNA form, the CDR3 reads TGTGCCAGCTCAAAGACGGATACGCAGTATTTT. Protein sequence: CASSKTDTQYF.

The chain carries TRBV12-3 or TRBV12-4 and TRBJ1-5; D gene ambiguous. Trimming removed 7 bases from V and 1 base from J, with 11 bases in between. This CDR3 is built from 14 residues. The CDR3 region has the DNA TGTGCCAGCATATTGATGGGGAGCAATCAGCCCCAGCATTTT. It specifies CASILMGSNQPQHF.

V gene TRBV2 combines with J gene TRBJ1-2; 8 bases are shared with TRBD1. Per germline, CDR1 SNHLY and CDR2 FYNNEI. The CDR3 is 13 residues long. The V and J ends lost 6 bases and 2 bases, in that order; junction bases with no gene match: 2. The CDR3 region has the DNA TGTGCCAGCAGGACAGGGGCGAACTATGGCTACACCTTC. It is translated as CASRTGANYGYTF. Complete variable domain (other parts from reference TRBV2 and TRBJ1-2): EPEVTQTPSHQVTQMGQEVILRCVPISNHLYFYWYRQILGQKVEFLVSFYNNEISEKSEIFDDQFSVERPDGSNFTLKIRSTKLEDSAMYFCASRTGANYGYTFGSGTRLTVV.

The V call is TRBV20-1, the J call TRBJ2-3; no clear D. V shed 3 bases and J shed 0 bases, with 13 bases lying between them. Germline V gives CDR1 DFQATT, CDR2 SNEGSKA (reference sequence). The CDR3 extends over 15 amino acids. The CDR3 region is CSARPPLPSTDTQYF. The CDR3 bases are TGCAGTGCTAGGCCGCCTCTCCCCAGCACAGATACGCAGTATTTT.

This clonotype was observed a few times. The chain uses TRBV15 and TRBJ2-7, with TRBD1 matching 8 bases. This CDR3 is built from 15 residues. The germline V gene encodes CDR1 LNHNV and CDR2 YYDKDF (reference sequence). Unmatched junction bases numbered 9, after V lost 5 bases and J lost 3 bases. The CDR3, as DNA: TGTGCCACCAGCCCACGGACAGGGTCGGGCTACGAGCAGTACTTC. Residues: CATSPRTGSGYEQYF.

The CDR3 here is CASSLTGLRGNTIYF. The DNA for the CDR3 is TGTGCCAGCAGCCTTACAGGGTTAAGGGGAAACACCATATATTTT. The chain combines TRBV5-5 with TRBJ1-3; a possible D gene is TRBD1 (6 bases). The ends were cut back, 4 bases at V and 4 bases at J, with 15 bases in the middle. The germline gives CDR1 SGHKS, CDR2 YYEKEE (reference sequence). The CDR3 has 15 amino acids.

CDR3 nucleotide sequence: TGTGCCAGCAGCAAAGTGGACGGGAACACTGAAGCTTTCTTT. Its translation: CASSKVDGNTEAFF. The gene calls are TRBV4-2 and TRBJ1-1; D not resolved. This CDR3 comprises 14 residues. Germline V gene lookup returns CDR1 LGHNA and CDR2 YNFKEQ. V was clipped by 5 bases and J by 1 base, with 11 bases between them.